The 14 T cell receptor beta chains in this list originate from one sample, sequenced in a study of response to subunit inactivated influenza vaccine. MiXCR was run by TCRdb on the RT-PCR reads, yielding one entry per CDR3 protein. The table has some 600,000 distinct CDR3 sequences, roughly 15% seen once. The input for sequencing was PBMCs from blood, taken approximately 15 days before vaccination. These TCRs come from a man between 50 and 59 years old who received an inactivated influenza vaccine.

This clonotype was counted ten times or more. J is TRBJ1-3 and V is TRBV12-3 or TRBV12-4; D is unresolved. CDR3 length equals 13 residues. Deletions cut 3 bases from V and 0 bases from J, with 3 bases between. The CDR3 sequence is CASSFNSGNTIYF. The CDR3 DNA follows: TGTGCCAGCAGTTTTAACTCTGGAAACACCATATATTTT.

In this sample, this clonotype turned up a few times. This chain joins TRBV7-2 and TRBJ2-5, with D tentatively TRBD1 or TRBD2 (5 bases each). Germline CDR1 is SGHTA and CDR2 is FQGNSA. V shed 5 bases and J shed 5 bases, with 18 bases lying between them. The CDR3 has 15 amino acids. CDR3 bases: TGTGCCAGCAGCCATCCCGGGGCCCCAGGGGAGACCCAGTACTTC. Translating it yields CASSHPGAPGETQYF.

This clonotype has a handful of counts. The chain is built from TRBV7-2 and TRBJ1-6, with D maybe TRBD1 (5 bases). The CDR3 covers 15 residues. Trimming removed 1 base at V and 6 bases at J, with 10 bases between. Looked up from germline, CDR1 is SGHTA and CDR2 is FQGNSA. In DNA, the CDR3 is TGTGCCAGCAGCTTAGGGGGGGGGAGTAATTCACCCCTCCACTTT. As protein: CASSLGGGSNSPLHF.

This clonotype was recorded a few times. The genes are TRBV10-3 and TRBJ2-7; 8 nucleotides align to TRBD2. Germline values: CDR1 ENHRY, CDR2 SYGVKD. The CDR3 contains 17 residues. The V segment lost 0 bases and the J segment 1 base; nucleotides outside the gene matches: 8. CDR3 region: CAISESVNGRVSYEQYF. In nucleotides, the CDR3 is TGTGCCATCAGTGAGTCAGTTAACGGGAGGGTATCCTACGAGCAGTACTTC.

This clonotype came up a few times. The chain uses TRBV28 and TRBJ2-6; D gene uncertain. Germline CDR1 reads MDHEN; CDR2 reads SYDVKM. CDR3 length: 17 amino acids. Trimming cost V 1 base and J 4 bases, with 14 bases left between them. In DNA form, the CDR3 reads TGTGCCAGCAGTTTATCGGGCCCGGGCATGGGGGCCAACGTCCTGACTTTC. Amino acid sequence: CASSLSGPGMGANVLTF.

The chain joins TRBV21-1 to TRBJ2-1; TRBD1, the table's D call, was not compared with the DNA. TRBV21-1 represents a pseudogene. This CDR3 comprises 15 residues. The CDR3 spells CASSQQGKPYNEQFF. The CDR3, as DNA: TGTGCCAGCAGCCAACAGGGGAAACCCTACAATGAGCAGTTCTTC.

J is TRBJ2-2 and V is TRBV4-3; no definite D call. Germline values: CDR1 LGHNA, CDR2 YSLEER. Trimming pared 1 base from V and 8 bases from J, leaving 5 bases between. The CDR3 totals 12 residues. The CDR3 protein is CASSQGVGELFF. The CDR3 region has the DNA TGCGCCAGCAGCCAAGGAGTGGGGGAGCTGTTTTTT.

This clonotype was observed many times. This chain uses TRBV3-1 with TRBJ1-2, with D unclear. The CDR3 spans 13 residues. Germline CDR1 LGHDT, CDR2 YNNKEL (reference sequence). V lost 1 base to trimming and J lost 7 bases, with 10 bases between them. CDR3: CASSQASLSGYTF. The CDR3 DNA reads TGTGCCAGCAGCCAAGCTAGTTTAAGTGGCTACACCTTC.

This clonotype was detected ten times or more. This chain uses TRBV7-9 with TRBJ2-3; possible D gene TRBD1, 5 bases. Between the trimmed V and J ends, which lost 5 bases and 9 bases, there was a span of 12 bases. Per the germline V gene, CDR1 is SEHNR and CDR2 is FQNEAQ (reference sequence). The CDR3 consists of 12 residues. The DNA for the CDR3 is TGTGCCAGCAGCACGCAACCAGGGACGCAGTATTTT. Translated: CASSTQPGTQYF.

This clonotype has ten or more counts. The chain combines TRBV4-3 with TRBJ2-1; TRBD2 agrees at 9 bases. The CDR3 extends over 17 amino acids. J lost 2 bases, V lost 0 bases, and 5 bases had no gene match. Germline V gene sequence: CDR1 LGHNA, CDR2 YSLEER. In DNA, the CDR3 is TGCGCCAGCAGCCAAGATCGGGCTAGCGGGGCCTACAATGAGCAGTTCTTC. Amino acids: CASSQDRASGAYNEQFF.

V usage is TRBV5-1 and J usage is TRBJ1-2; 8 nucleotides line up with TRBD1. The CDR3 runs 13 residues. J was trimmed by 10 bases and V by 3 bases; bases with no gene match: 8. The V gene's germline CDR1 is SGHRS and CDR2 YFSETQ. CDR3 DNA: TGCGCCAGCAGCTGGGGGCAGGGGGCTGTCTACACCTTC. Its protein product is CASSWGQGAVYTF.

This clonotype was recorded many times. The chain is built from TRBV7-9 and TRBJ1-1; D not resolved. The CDR3 runs 14 residues. The germline V and J ends were trimmed by 6 bases and 3 bases, with 14 bases remaining between them. CDR1 is SEHNR and CDR2 is FQNEAQ in the germline V gene (reference sequence). CDR3 loop: CASRDGGFDTEAFF. As DNA, the CDR3 is TGTGCCAGCAGAGACGGCGGTTTTGACACTGAAGCTTTCTTT. The full variable domain, its missing parts supplied by reference TRBV7-9 and TRBJ1-1, is DTGVSQNPRHKITKRGQNVTFRCDPISEHNRLYWYRQTLGQGPEFLTYFQNEAQLEKSRLLSDRFSAERPKGSFSTLEIQRTEQGDSAMYLCASRDGGFDTEAFFGQGTRLTVV.

This rearrangement joins TRBV21-1 to TRBJ2-7; the D call TRBD1 from the table was never checked on the DNA. TRBV21-1 is termed a pseudogene. This CDR3 has 14 residues. CDR3 amino acids: CASSARAGAYEQYF. The CDR3 region has the DNA TGTGCCAGCAGCGCCCGGGCAGGGGCCTACGAGCAGTACTTC.

The V and J genes are TRBV7-8 and TRBJ1-1; TRBD1 aligns across 10 bases. Trimming cost V 6 bases and J 2 bases; bases outside gene matches: 6. This CDR3 has 15 residues. Germline V gene sequence: CDR1 SGHVS, CDR2 FQNEAQ. The CDR3 coding sequence is TGTGCCAGCAGACTAGGGACAGGGGTTAACACTGAAGCTTTCTTT. This gives the protein CASRLGTGVNTEAFF.